A single sample gave rise to the 15 T cell receptor beta chains below, sequenced in a study of regulatory T cells in long-lasting Graves disease (dated by TCRdb to 2020 to 2022). Library creation used multiplex PCR. The sequencing machine was an Illumina HiSeq 4000. To build TCR beta libraries, CDR3 regions were amplified by Arm-PCR using iRepertoire HTBI primers. The public reads were reanalyzed by TCRdb: fastp trimming at Q25, MiXCR alignment, in-frame beta chains only. Rows are unified per CDR3 protein, each entry keeping the most common DNA and genes. The sample records about half a million distinct CDR3 sequences, 22% of which are singletons. In total, the top ten clones hold around 14% of the sample. The time point label on this specimen signifies: persistent/refractory GD, antithyroid drugs over 5 years with positive TRAb. RNA was extracted from PBMCs in TRIzol for both TCR sequencing and RNA sequencing.

The sequenced sample was peripheral blood mononuclear cells (PBMCs), obtained when the disease was refractory, from a patient treated with antithyroid drugs. These receptors all come from a female donor with Graves disease.

This clonotype has ten or more counts. The J gene is TRBJ1-5, the V gene TRBV12-5, with no clear D. The V end was cut by 2 bases, the J end by 3 bases, with 8 bases between. Looked up from germline, CDR1 is LGHNT and CDR2 is FRNRAP. The CDR3 has 14 residues. The CDR3 DNA reads as TGTGCTAGTGGTTTGCGGTGGGACAATCAGCCCCAGCATTTT. It translates to CASGLRWDNQPQHF.

The gene calls are TRBV6-6 and TRBJ1-3; TRBD1 matches 9 bases. The length of the CDR3 is 15 residues. The germline gives CDR1 MNHNY, CDR2 SVGAGI (reference sequence). The V segment lost 0 bases and the J segment 7 bases; nucleotides outside the gene matches: 4. For the CDR3, the DNA is TGTGCCAGCAGTTACTCGGGCGGACAGGGGAACACCATATATTTT. Protein: CASSYSGGQGNTIYF.

The chain recombines TRBV7-3 with TRBJ2-7; D may be TRBD2 (6 bases). The V end lost 4 bases, the J end lost 5 bases, and 15 bases lay between the germline ends. Germline CDR1 reads SGHTA; CDR2 reads FQGTGA. The length of the CDR3 is 14 residues. The CDR3, as DNA: TGTGCCAGCAGCTATGGGGCTGCTAGCGACGAGCAGTACTTC. Translation: CASSYGAASDEQYF.

As DNA, the CDR3 is TGTGCCAGTAGCGGGAAGAACACCGGGGAGCTGTTTTTT. This encodes CASSGKNTGELFF. The chain links TRBV7-9 to TRBJ2-2, with 8 bases that match TRBD2. Germline CDR1 reads SEHNR; CDR2 reads FQNEAQ (reference sequence). Trimming removed 9 bases from V and 1 base from J; junction bases left unmatched: 1. This CDR3 has 13 residues.

V is TRBV7-9 and J is TRBJ1-2; a possible D gene is TRBD1 (5 bases). V was trimmed by 0 bases and J by 7 bases, leaving 18 bases between them. Germline CDR1 SEHNR, CDR2 FQNEAQ (reference sequence). The CDR3 runs to 16 residues. The CDR3 bases are TGTGCCAGCAGCTTAGCGGGGGACGGGAGCCCGCGTGGCTACACCTTC. Translated: CASSLAGDGSPRGYTF.

CDR3 amino acids: CASSPPGISNTGELFF. Written as DNA, the CDR3 is TGTGCCAGTAGTCCACCGGGTATCTCCAACACCGGGGAGCTGTTTTTT. The J gene is TRBJ2-2, the V gene TRBV19; D is unclear. Trimming removed 5 bases from V and 2 bases from J, with 15 bases in between. This CDR3 region has 16 residues. Germline loops: CDR1 LNHDA, CDR2 SQIVND (reference sequence).

At least ten counts were recorded for this clonotype. The chain uses TRBV28 and TRBJ1-4; D gene ambiguous. The CDR3 loop spans 14 amino acids. Trimming took off 6 bases at V and 1 base at J, with 9 bases between the two ends. Germline assignment: CDR1 MDHEN and CDR2 SYDVKM. Here the CDR3 DNA reads TGTGCCAGCAGCCCCCTCGGAACTAATGAAAAACTGTTTTTT. Residues: CASSPLGTNEKLFF.

This clonotype was detected ten times or more. V and J are TRBV12-3 or TRBV12-4 and TRBJ1-1; D unclear. The CDR3 length is 14 residues. V was trimmed by 6 bases and J by 0 bases, leaving 11 bases between them. The CDR3 DNA sequence: TGTGCCAGCAGCCCGGACGGGATGAACACTGAAGCTTTCTTT. It codes for CASSPDGMNTEAFF.

This clonotype was found many times. The chain has TRBV6-5 and TRBJ1-4, with 7 bases lining up with TRBD1. This CDR3 region has 16 residues. V shed 4 bases and J 3 bases; nucleotides not matched to a gene: 8. Germline V gene lookup returns CDR1 MNHEY and CDR2 SVGAGI. CDR3: CASSSETGEANEKLFF. The CDR3 coding sequence is TGTGCCAGCAGTTCTGAAACAGGGGAGGCTAATGAAAAACTGTTTTTT.

The CDR3 sequence is CASSFDSPSYEQYF. The CDR3 DNA reads TGCGCCAGCAGCTTCGACAGTCCCTCCTACGAGCAGTACTTC. The rearrangement joins TRBV5-1 to TRBJ2-7; maybe TRBD1 (5 bases). This CDR3 spans 14 amino acids. Per the germline V gene, CDR1 is SGHRS and CDR2 is YFSETQ. The V end lost 2 bases, the J end lost 0 bases, and 9 bases lay between the germline ends.

This clonotype was seen ten or more times. The chain is built from TRBV11-3 and TRBJ1-1; D possibly corresponds to TRBD1 (6 bases). Germline CDR1 SGHNT, CDR2 YENEEA. The CDR3 has 16 amino acids. V was clipped by 2 bases and J by 0 bases, with 13 bases between them. Written as DNA, the CDR3 is TGTGCCAGCAGCTTACCGCAGGGGTACATGAACACTGAAGCTTTCTTT. Protein product: CASSLPQGYMNTEAFF.

In its sample, this clonotype was seen many times. The chain uses TRBV6-1 and TRBJ1-5; 7 nucleotides line up with TRBD1. CDR1 and CDR2 from the germline V gene are MNHNS and SASEGT. V gave up 4 bases and J gave up 2 bases; unmatched junction bases: 8. CDR3 length: 16 residues. The CDR3 loop reads CASSGHRGGGNQPQHF. As DNA, the CDR3 is TGTGCCAGCAGTGGCCACAGGGGCGGGGGCAATCAGCCCCAGCATTTT.

V usage is TRBV10-3 and J usage is TRBJ1-3; D gene uncertain. The V end lost 6 bases, the J end lost 0 bases, and 15 bases lay between the germline ends. The germline CDR1 and CDR2 sequences are ENHRY and SYGVKD. CDR3 length: 16 residues. The CDR3 DNA reads as TGTGCCATCAGGGATCTGACGGCGACCTCTGGAAACACCATATATTTT. Encoded protein: CAIRDLTATSGNTIYF.

This clonotype was picked up a small number of times. V is TRBV28 and J is TRBJ2-3; D is ambiguous. Germline CDR1 MDHEN, CDR2 SYDVKM. The CDR3 loop spans 13 amino acids. Trimming removed 5 bases from V and 0 bases from J, with 6 bases in between. CDR3 coding DNA: TGTGCCAGCAGTCAACTAAGCACAGATACGCAGTATTTT. Residues: CASSQLSTDTQYF.

This clonotype was seen ten or more times. The chain combines TRBV27 with TRBJ1-2; 10 bases line up with TRBD1. The CDR3 length is 14 residues. J gave up 7 bases and V 7 bases, and 9 bases lay outside the gene matches. CDR1 and CDR2 (germline): MNHEY, SMNVEV (reference sequence). This chain's CDR3 is CASTTSGTGVGYTF. DNA of the CDR3: TGTGCCAGCACCACGAGCGGGACAGGGGTTGGCTACACCTTC.